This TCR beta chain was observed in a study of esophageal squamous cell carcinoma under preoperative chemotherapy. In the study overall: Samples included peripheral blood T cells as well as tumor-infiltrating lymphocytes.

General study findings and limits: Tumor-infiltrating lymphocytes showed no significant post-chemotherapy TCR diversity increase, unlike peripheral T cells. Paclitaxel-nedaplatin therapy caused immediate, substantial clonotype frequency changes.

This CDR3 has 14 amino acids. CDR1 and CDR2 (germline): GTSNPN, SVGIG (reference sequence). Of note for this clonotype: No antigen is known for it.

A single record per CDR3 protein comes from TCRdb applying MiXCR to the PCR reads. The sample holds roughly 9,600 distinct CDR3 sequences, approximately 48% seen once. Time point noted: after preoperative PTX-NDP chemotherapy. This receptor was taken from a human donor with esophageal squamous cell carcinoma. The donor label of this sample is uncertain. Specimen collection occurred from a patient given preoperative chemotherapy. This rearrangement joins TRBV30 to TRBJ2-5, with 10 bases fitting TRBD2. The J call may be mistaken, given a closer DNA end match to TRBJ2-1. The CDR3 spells CATPLAGVWNEQFF. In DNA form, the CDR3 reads TGTGCCACTCCTCTAGCGGGAGTTTGGAATGAGCAGTTCTTC.